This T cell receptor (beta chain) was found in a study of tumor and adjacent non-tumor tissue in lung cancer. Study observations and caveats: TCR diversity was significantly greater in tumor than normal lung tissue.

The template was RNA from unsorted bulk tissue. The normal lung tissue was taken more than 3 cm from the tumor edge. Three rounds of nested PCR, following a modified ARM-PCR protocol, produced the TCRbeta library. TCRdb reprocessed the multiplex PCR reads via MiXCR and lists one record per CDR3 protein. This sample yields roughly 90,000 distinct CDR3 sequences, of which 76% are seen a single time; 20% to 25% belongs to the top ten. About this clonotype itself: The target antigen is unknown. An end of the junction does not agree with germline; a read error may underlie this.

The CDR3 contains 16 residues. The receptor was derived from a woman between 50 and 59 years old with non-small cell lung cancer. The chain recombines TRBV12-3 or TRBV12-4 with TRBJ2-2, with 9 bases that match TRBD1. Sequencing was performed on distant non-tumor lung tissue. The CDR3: CAGSLGTGTITGELFF. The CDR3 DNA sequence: TGCGCCGGCAGTTTAGGGACAGGGACAATCACCGGGGAGCTGTTTTTT.